This T cell receptor (beta chain) originates from a study of blood T cell repertoires in COVID-19. In this sample, this clone turned up once. The table came from immunoSEQ multiplex PCR; TCRdb's copy has only in-frame clones and leaves some out. This table has under 200,000 clones, 60% to 80% appearing once. V lost 6 bases and J 6 bases, leaving 12 bases between the germline ends. Per the germline V gene, CDR1 is LGHDT and CDR2 is YNNKEL (reference sequence). This CDR3 region has 14 residues. The sample comprised peripheral blood. The receptor's source is an older man with acute or convalescent COVID-19. The rearrangement links TRBV3-1 (or the pseudogene TRBV3-2) to TRBJ1-6; weak D call: TRBD1 (5 bases). This CDR3 reads CASSAGSGNSPLHF. For the CDR3, the DNA is TGTGCCAGCAGTGCAGGGTCGGGTAATTCACCCCTCCACTTT.